The 32 T cell receptor beta chains below were found in one sample sequenced in a study of blood T cell repertoires in COVID-19. Using immunoSEQ multiplex PCR, the repertoire was profiled, and TCRdb retains in-frame clones only, with some absent. This sample has 350,000 or so clones, with 70% to 90% found just once. Sequenced input: PBMCs or T cells enriched from blood (not recorded which). These receptors were taken from a woman in her thirties or forties with acute COVID-19.

The chain recombines TRBV18 with TRBJ1-3; D is perhaps TRBD1 (6 bases). CDR3 size: 17 residues. Germline CDR1 KGHSH, CDR2 LQKENI. The V and J ends lost 3 bases and 0 bases respectively, with 15 bases between them. CDR3 in DNA: TGTGCCAGCTCACCCTCAACCCGGACAGCCTCTGGAAACACCATATATTTT. Its translation: CASSPSTRTASGNTIYF.

This rearrangement joins TRBV2 to TRBJ1-4; D is possibly TRBD1 (5 bases). Germline V CDR1 and CDR2: SNHLY, FYNNEI. This CDR3 has 14 residues. V shed 3 bases and J shed 7 bases, with 12 bases lying between them. The CDR3 region is CASSDRVGGEKLFF. The DNA of the CDR3 is TGTGCCAGCAGTGATCGGGTGGGGGGTGAAAAACTGTTTTTT. Full variable domain (outside the CDR3, taken from reference TRBV2 and TRBJ1-4): EPEVTQTPSHQVTQMGQEVILRCVPISNHLYFYWYRQILGQKVEFLVSFYNNEISEKSEIFDDQFSVERPDGSNFTLKIRSTKLEDSAMYFCASSDRVGGEKLFFGSGTQLSVL.

The chain links TRBV5-1 to TRBJ2-3; 8 nucleotides line up with TRBD2. The CDR3 contains 17 residues. Looked up from germline, CDR1 is SGHRS and CDR2 is YFSETQ. V lost 3 bases to trimming and J lost 3 bases; unmatched junction nucleotides: 12. For the CDR3, the DNA is TGCGCCAGCAGCTCCGGACTAGCAGCCACTAGGACAGATACGCAGTATTTT. This sequence encodes CASSSGLAATRTDTQYF.

The chain's CDR3 is CASSPLAGEMREQYF. DNA for the CDR3: TGTGCCAGCAGTCCACTAGCGGGAGAAATGAGAGAGCAGTACTTC. The genes are TRBV28 and TRBJ2-7, with TRBD2 identical over 11 bases. The J segment lost 7 bases and the V segment lost 5 bases, leaving 10 bases of the junction unmatched. The CDR3 has 15 residues. Germline lookup yields CDR1 MDHEN and CDR2 SYDVKM.

J is TRBJ2-7 and V is TRBV4-3; 9 bases line up with TRBD1. The CDR3 totals 15 residues. J gave up 5 bases and V 4 bases, and 9 bases lay outside the gene matches. Germline CDR1 and CDR2: LGHNA and YSLEER. The CDR3 nucleotides are TGCGCCAGCAGCCTCCTGACAGGGGGGAATAACGAGCAGTACTTC. Amino acid sequence: CASSLLTGGNNEQYF.

This chain links TRBV29-1 with TRBJ2-5, with 16 bases fitting TRBD2. Germline V gives CDR1 SQVTM, CDR2 ANQGSEA. V lost 3 bases, J lost 5 bases, and 12 bases stayed unmatched. CDR3 length: 18 amino acids. The CDR3 reads CSVERLQGLAGGWETQYF. The CDR3 nucleotides read TGCAGCGTTGAGCGTCTGCAGGGACTAGCGGGAGGGTGGGAGACCCAGTACTTC.

This clone was recorded once. The chain carries TRBV29-1 and TRBJ2-5; a weak D match, TRBD1 (5 bases). Germline CDR1 SQVTM, CDR2 ANQGSEA. Trimming left V 6 bases short and J 2 bases short, with 10 bases between. CDR3 length: 12 amino acids. The CDR3 sequence is CSVTAYQETQYF. The DNA for the CDR3 is TGCAGCGTGACAGCCTATCAAGAGACCCAGTACTTC.

The chain uses TRBV7-2 and TRBJ2-7; tentative D call: TRBD1 (7 bases). Germline V gene sequence: CDR1 SGHTA, CDR2 FQGNSA. The ends were cut back, 7 bases at V and 2 bases at J, with 18 bases in the middle. The CDR3 spans 15 residues. The CDR3 coding sequence is TGTGCCAGCACGACCTCCGGAGGGGGCACCTACGAGCAGTACTTC. Protein: CASTTSGGGTYEQYF.

This chain connects TRBV27 to TRBJ2-3, with 13 bases fitting TRBD2. CDR3 length equals 18 residues. Germline CDR1 reads MNHEY; CDR2 reads SMNVEV (reference sequence). The J segment lost 3 bases and the V segment lost 4 bases, leaving 10 bases of the junction unmatched. The CDR3 sequence is CASSSPALAGGITDTQYF. CDR3 bases: TGTGCCAGCAGTTCCCCGGCACTAGCGGGAGGGATAACAGATACGCAGTATTTT.

The chain has TRBV7-2 and TRBJ1-2, with 7 bases aligning to TRBD1. There are 14 residues in the CDR3. Germline CDR1 SGHTA, CDR2 FQGNSA. The V and J ends lost 1 base and 9 bases, in that order; junction bases with no gene match: 8. The CDR3 DNA follows: TGTGCCAGCAGCTTAGAGGGTGGACAGGCTCGCTACACCTTC. Protein sequence: CASSLEGGQARYTF.

The chain couples TRBV6-2 or TRBV6-3 to TRBJ2-7; 9 bases are shared with TRBD1. V trimming: 4 bases; J trimming: 3 bases; junction bases outside the gene matches: 4. CDR3 length: 14 residues. Germline V gene data show CDR1 as MNHEY and CDR2 as SVGEGT. Written as DNA, the CDR3 is TGTGCCAGCAGTTTTACAGGGGGCATCTACGAGCAGTACTTC. Translated, it gives CASSFTGGIYEQYF.

CDR3 DNA sequence: TGTGCCAGCAGCTCTGACAGGTCCACCGGGGAGCTGTTTTTT. Residues: CASSSDRSTGELFF. The chain uses TRBV5-4 and TRBJ2-2; a possible D gene is TRBD1 (6 bases). Trimming took 3 bases from V and 4 from J, leaving 10 bases between them. This CDR3 has 14 amino acids. Germline V gene sequence: CDR1 SGHNT, CDR2 YYREEE (reference sequence).

This chain links TRBV11-1 with TRBJ2-1; 8 positions agree with TRBD2. The CDR3 covers 16 residues. Trimming at V came to 5 bases and at J to 0 bases, leaving 6 bases not matched to a gene. CDR1 SGHAT and CDR2 FQDESV come from the germline V gene (reference sequence). The CDR3 reads CASSRGGPSSYNEQFF. In DNA, the CDR3 is TGTGCCAGCAGCCGCGGGGGGCCGAGCTCCTACAATGAGCAGTTCTTC.

The V and J genes are TRBV7-2 and TRBJ2-3; weak D call: TRBD2 (6 bases). CDR3 length equals 15 residues. V was cut by 5 bases and J by 4 bases, with 16 bases left in between. Germline V CDR1 and CDR2: SGHTA, FQGNSA. As DNA, the CDR3 is TGTGCCAGCAGCGCGCCTTTGCGGGACCCAGATACGCAGTATTTT. The encoded protein is CASSAPLRDPDTQYF. Full variable domain (rest looked up from reference TRBV7-2 and TRBJ2-3): GAGVSQSPSNKVTEKGKDVELRCDPISGHTALYWYRQSLGQGLEFLIYFQGNSAPDKSGLPSDRFSAERTGGSVSTLTIQRTQQEDSAVYLCASSAPLRDPDTQYFGPGTRLTVL.

J is TRBJ1-1 and V is TRBV19; D possibly corresponds to TRBD1 (5 bases). The germline CDR1 and CDR2 sequences are LNHDA and SQIVND (reference sequence). The V and J ends lost 5 bases and 2 bases respectively, with 18 bases between them. This CDR3 comprises 16 residues. As DNA, the CDR3 is TGTGCCAGTAGTTCAGCCGACAGTTTTGTTAACACTGAAGCTTTCTTT. This encodes CASSSADSFVNTEAFF. Looking up the rest from reference TRBV19 and TRBJ1-1 gives the full variable domain: DGGITQSPKYLFRKEGQNVTLSCEQNLNHDAMYWYRQDPGQGLRLIYYSQIVNDFQKGDIAEGYSVSREKKESFPLTVTSAQKNPTAFYLCASSSADSFVNTEAFFGQGTRLTVV.

The chain recombines TRBV21-1 with TRBJ1-5; the D call of TRBD1 is as the table states it, not checked on the DNA. TRBV21-1 has pseudogene status. The CDR3 loop spans 18 amino acids. CDR3 DNA sequence: TGTGCCAGCAGCAAAGTTCGGGACAGGGTAAATAGCAATCAGCCCCAGCATTTT. It specifies CASSKVRDRVNSNQPQHF.

The chain employs TRBV7-6 and TRBJ2-6, with 7 bases lining up with TRBD1. Per the germline V gene, CDR1 is SGHVS and CDR2 is FNYEAQ. The CDR3 contains 20 residues. The V and J ends lost 1 base and 0 bases, in that order; junction bases with no gene match: 12. CDR3 in amino acids: CASSLDDGRGFFSGANVLTF. The CDR3 nucleotides read TGTGCCAGCAGCTTAGATGATGGCAGGGGGTTCTTCTCTGGGGCCAACGTCCTGACTTTC. The full variable domain, rest sourced from reference TRBV7-6 and TRBJ2-6, is GAGVSQSPRYKVTKRGQDVALRCDPISGHVSLYWYRQALGQGPEFLTYFNYEAQQDKSGLPNDRFSAERPEGSISTLTIQRTEQRDSAMYRCASSLDDGRGFFSGANVLTFGAGSRLTVL.

Only a few counts were recorded for this clone. The genes are TRBV3-1 (or the pseudogene TRBV3-2) and TRBJ1-5; maybe TRBD1 (5 bases). The V and J ends lost 1 base and 3 bases respectively, with 10 bases between them. The germline V gene has CDR1 LGHDT and CDR2 YNNKEL (reference sequence). The CDR3 runs 15 residues. The CDR3 coding sequence is TGTGCCAGCAGCCAAGGGGGGGTTGACAATCAGCCCCAGCATTTT. It translates to CASSQGGVDNQPQHF.

The chain carries TRBV11-1 and TRBJ1-4; D is perhaps TRBD1 (6 bases). Germline CDR1 reads SGHAT; CDR2 reads FQDESV (reference sequence). The CDR3 runs 15 residues. The V end was cut by 1 base, the J end by 7 bases, with 13 bases between. The CDR3 coding sequence is TGTGCCAGCAGCTTAGGAGACAGGTGGAGTGAAAAACTGTTTTTT. Translated: CASSLGDRWSEKLFF.

This chain connects TRBV28 to TRBJ2-7; possibly TRBD1 for D (5 bases). The CDR3 is 14 residues long. Between the trimmed V and J ends, which lost 5 bases and 0 bases, there was a span of 11 bases. The germline V gene encodes CDR1 MDHEN and CDR2 SYDVKM. For the CDR3, the DNA is TGTGCCAGCAGTCCTGACAGTCTCTCCTACGAGCAGTACTTC. Its protein product is CASSPDSLSYEQYF.

This chain connects TRBV7-2 to TRBJ1-4; D is unresolved. V lost 1 base and J 0 bases, leaving 6 bases between the germline ends. Germline CDR1 reads SGHTA; CDR2 reads FQGNSA. The CDR3 extends over 15 amino acids. The CDR3 reads CASSLVRSTNEKLFF. CDR3 DNA: TGTGCCAGCAGCTTAGTACGGTCAACTAATGAAAAACTGTTTTTT.

This chain uses TRBV9 with TRBJ2-3, with 9 bases that match TRBD1. V shed 3 bases and J 4 bases; nucleotides not matched to a gene: 3. CDR1 SGDLS and CDR2 YYNGEE come from the germline V gene. The CDR3 extends over 14 amino acids. CDR3 region: CASSGGQGSDTQYF. CDR3 bases: TGTGCCAGCAGCGGTGGACAGGGGTCAGATACGCAGTATTTT.

The chain combines TRBV5-4 with TRBJ2-1; 9 bases agree with TRBD2. The CDR3 sequence is 16 residues long. Trimming at V came to 7 bases and at J to 5 bases, leaving 13 bases not matched to a gene. In germline, CDR1 is SGHNT, CDR2 YYREEE (reference sequence). CDR3 coding DNA: TGTGCCAGCGGACCCAATGCGGGGGGGAAAAACAATGAGCAGTTCTTC. Its translation: CASGPNAGGKNNEQFF.

This chain links TRBV3-1 (or the pseudogene TRBV3-2) with TRBJ2-7; TRBD1 matches at 9 bases. CDR1 is LGHDT, CDR2 YNNKEL, per germline (reference sequence). The CDR3 sequence is 15 residues long. Germline trimming cut 6 bases from V and 5 bases from J; bases unmatched to any gene: 11. This chain's CDR3 is CASSEPWDRVDEQYF. DNA of the CDR3: TGTGCCAGCAGTGAGCCCTGGGACAGGGTAGACGAGCAGTACTTC.

The table lists this clone with a count of one. One end of the junction fails to match germline, which may point to a read error. The chain is built from TRBV6-1 and TRBJ1-2, with 12 positions matching TRBD1. CDR3 length: 16 residues. Germline CDR1 and CDR2: MNHNS and SASEGT. CDR3 nucleotides: TGTGCCAGCAGCGAAGGCCTGGGACAGGGGGCGCGGGGCTACACCTTC. Translated: CASSEGLGQGARGYTF.

The CDR3 sequence is CANSTGDGNYGYTF. The CDR3 DNA reads as TGTGCCAACTCGACGGGGGATGGTAACTATGGCTACACCTTC. The chain joins TRBV14 to TRBJ1-2; D is perhaps TRBD1 (5 bases). The CDR3 length is 14 residues. CDR1 and CDR2 from the germline V gene are SGHDN and FVKESK. The V end lost 10 bases, the J end lost 1 base, and 16 bases lay between the germline ends.

Here the CDR3 reads CASSDYWSGTWDTQYF. The CDR3 nucleotides are TGTGCCAGCAGTGACTACTGGTCTGGGACATGGGATACGCAGTATTTT. This chain uses TRBV2 with TRBJ2-3, with D tentatively TRBD1 (6 bases). Germline loops: CDR1 SNHLY, CDR2 FYNNEI. V lost 3 bases, J lost 6 bases, and 19 bases lay in between. The CDR3 is 16 residues long.

The sample holds a few counts of this clone. The chain has TRBV27 and TRBJ2-7; TRBD1 aligns across 8 bases. V lost 2 bases and J lost 0; bases outside the gene matches: 21. The CDR3 consists of 21 residues. CDR1 is MNHEY, CDR2 SMNVEV, per germline (reference sequence). In DNA, the CDR3 is TGTGCCAGCAGTTTAGGACCCCCGGGACAGGCGGCTAACCCCAGCTCCTACGAGCAGTACTTC. This encodes CASSLGPPGQAANPSSYEQYF.

V gene TRBV5-1 combines with J gene TRBJ2-7, with TRBD2 matching 7 bases. CDR1 is SGHRS, CDR2 YFSETQ, per germline. V was clipped by 4 bases and J by 1 base; unmatched bases: 2. The length of the CDR3 is 13 residues. CDR3 coding DNA: TGCGCCAGCAGCGGGCGGGGGTCCTACGAGCAGTACTTC. It specifies CASSGRGSYEQYF.

The CDR3 protein is CAPGGGYQPQHF. In DNA, the CDR3 is TGCGCCCCTGGGGGGGGGTATCAGCCCCAGCATTTT. V gene TRBV5-1 combines with J gene TRBJ1-5; weak D call: TRBD1 (5 bases). The CDR3 runs 12 residues. The V gene lost 10 bases and the J gene lost 5 bases, with 13 bases spanning the gap. The germline gives CDR1 SGHRS, CDR2 YFSETQ.

This chain joins TRBV19 and TRBJ2-7; TRBD1 matches at 10 bases. The CDR3 loop spans 14 amino acids. The V gene's germline CDR1 is LNHDA and CDR2 SQIVND (reference sequence). The trim removed 9 bases at V and 5 bases at J, leaving 10 bases unmatched. The CDR3 DNA sequence: TGTGCCAGCGAGCCCGGGACAGGGGTTAACGAGCAGTACTTC. Translation gives CASEPGTGVNEQYF.

The chain uses TRBV6-2 or TRBV6-3 and TRBJ1-1; D gene uncertain. CDR1 MNHEY and CDR2 SVGEGT come from the germline V gene. V was cut by 3 bases and J by 4 bases, with 9 bases left in between. The CDR3 totals 13 residues. As DNA, the CDR3 is TGTGCCAGCAGTTATGAAGTAGCCACTGAAGCTTTCTTT. This codes for CASSYEVATEAFF.